Here is one T cell receptor beta chain with its context. Its antigen is not known. The data originate from a study of blood T cells in healthy people across ages. Study conclusions and caveats: Naive T cell percentage showed a strong correlation with TCR beta diversity.

A sample-barcoded 5' primer and a J-beta primer mix were used in a second PCR of about 6 to 12 cycles. Each cDNA molecule carried a tag from a template-switch adaptor that contained 12 random nucleotides. Sequencing recovered at least 3 million CDR3-containing paired-end reads from each sample. TCRdb re-derived calls from the 5' RACE reads in MiXCR, one entry per CDR3 protein. The repertoire holds 800,000 to 900,000 distinct CDR3 sequences, with less than 80% as singletons. Donors each provided around 10 milliliters of peripheral blood. In germline, CDR1 is SQVTM, CDR2 ANQGSEA. The CDR3 loop spans 12 amino acids.

The J gene is TRBJ2-7, the V gene TRBV29-1; D may be TRBD1 or TRBD2 (5 bases each). TRBJ2-5 matches the DNA end more closely, so the J call is doubtful. Sequencing was done on a sample of blood. The receptor was isolated from a man aged 30 to 39 in good health. The CDR3 DNA reads TGCAGCGTTGACAGGGCGAGCGGGACCCAGTACTTC. It is translated as CSVDRASGTQYF.